These 5 T cell receptor beta chains share one sample of origin, sequenced in a study of cytomegalovirus exposure and HLA in healthy donors. PCR used 60 Vbeta primers and 13 Jbeta primers. Clones were sequenced by immunoSEQ multiplex PCR, and TCRdb holds only the in-frame ones, with some missing. This table holds roughly 190,000 clones, 80% to 90% found once. The sequenced material came from PBMCs. The receptors here all came from a man in his forties in good health and CMV-seropositive.

The genes are TRBV14 and TRBJ1-1; D is perhaps TRBD1 (5 bases). The CDR3 runs 15 residues. The V end was cut by 0 bases, the J end by 3 bases, with 11 bases between. The germline V gene has CDR1 SGHDN and CDR2 FVKESK. This chain's CDR3 is CASSQDKAGDTEAFF. CDR3 coding DNA: TGTGCCAGCAGCCAAGATAAGGCGGGGGACACTGAAGCTTTCTTT.

The J gene is TRBJ2-1, the V gene TRBV5-1; unclear D gene. CDR1 and CDR2 from the germline V gene are SGHRS and YFSETQ. Trimming pared 4 bases from V and 0 bases from J, leaving 8 bases between. The CDR3 loop spans 14 amino acids. CDR3 in amino acids: CASSPGGSYNEQFF. The CDR3 region has the DNA TGCGCCAGCAGCCCAGGTGGCTCCTACAATGAGCAGTTCTTC.

This clone was detected only a few times. V usage is TRBV6-1 and J usage is TRBJ2-4, with no clear D. CDR1 is MNHNS, CDR2 SASEGT, per germline. The CDR3 totals 12 residues. V was shortened by 0 bases and J by 7 bases, with 4 bases between the two germline ends. In DNA, the CDR3 is TGTGCCAGCAGTGAAGCCCTGAACATTCAGTACTTC. Encoded protein: CASSEALNIQYF.

This clone was counted a single time. The rearrangement links TRBV28 to TRBJ1-4, with 7 bases fitting TRBD1. Germline V gene sequence: CDR1 MDHEN, CDR2 SYDVKM. This CDR3 has 16 residues. The J segment lost 1 base and the V segment lost 6 bases, leaving 8 bases of the junction unmatched. Written as DNA, the CDR3 is TGTGCCAGCAGACCCCCTGGGGACAGAACTAATGAAAAACTGTTTTTT. Protein: CASRPPGDRTNEKLFF.

This clone was detected a few times. In nucleotides, the CDR3 is TGTGCCCGCTCAGGCCTAGCGGGAGGGCCCGGCGGGGAGCTGTTTTTT. It encodes CARSGLAGGPGGELFF. This chain links TRBV2 with TRBJ2-2; 12 bases line up with TRBD2. The V gene end was trimmed by 11 bases and the J gene end by 7 bases; junction bases not matched to a gene: 14. The length of the CDR3 is 16 residues. Per germline, CDR1 SNHLY and CDR2 FYNNEI.